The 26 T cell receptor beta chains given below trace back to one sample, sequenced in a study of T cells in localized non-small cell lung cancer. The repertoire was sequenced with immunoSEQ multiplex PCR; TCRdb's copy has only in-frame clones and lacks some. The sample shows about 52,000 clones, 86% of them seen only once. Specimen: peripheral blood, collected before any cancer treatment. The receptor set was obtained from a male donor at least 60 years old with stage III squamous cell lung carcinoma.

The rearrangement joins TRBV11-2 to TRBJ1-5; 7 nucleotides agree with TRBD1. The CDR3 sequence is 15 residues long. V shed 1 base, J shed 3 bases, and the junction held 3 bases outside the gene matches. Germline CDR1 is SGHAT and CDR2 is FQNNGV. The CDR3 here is CASSLATGDNQPQHF. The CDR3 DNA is TGTGCCAGCAGCTTAGCCACAGGGGACAATCAGCCCCAGCATTTT.

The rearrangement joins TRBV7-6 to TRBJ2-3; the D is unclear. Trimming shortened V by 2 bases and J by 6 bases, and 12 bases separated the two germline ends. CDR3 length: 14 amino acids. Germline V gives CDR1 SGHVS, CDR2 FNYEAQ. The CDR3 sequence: CASSLISYEDTQYF. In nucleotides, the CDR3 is TGTGCCAGCAGCTTAATTTCGTATGAGGATACGCAGTATTTT.

The CDR3 sequence is CASSLTPRGQLSNEQFF. CDR3 DNA sequence: TGTGCCAGCTCACTAACTCCCAGGGGGCAGCTTTCCAATGAGCAGTTCTTC. This rearrangement joins TRBV18 to TRBJ2-1; 8 nucleotides align to TRBD1. Germline V gene lookup returns CDR1 KGHSH and CDR2 LQKENI. CDR3 length: 17 residues. J gave up 6 bases and V 4 bases, and 14 bases lay outside the gene matches.

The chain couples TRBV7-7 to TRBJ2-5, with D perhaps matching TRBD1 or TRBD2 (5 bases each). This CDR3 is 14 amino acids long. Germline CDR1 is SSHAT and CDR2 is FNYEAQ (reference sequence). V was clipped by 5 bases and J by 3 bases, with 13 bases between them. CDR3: CASSPGTREETQYF. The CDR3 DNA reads TGTGCCAGCAGCCCAGGGACGCGGGAAGAGACCCAGTACTTC.

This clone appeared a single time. In DNA, the CDR3 is TGTGCCAGCAACCGGGACAGGGGCACAGATACGCAGTATTTT. This codes for CASNRDRGTDTQYF. V gene TRBV6-1 combines with J gene TRBJ2-3, with TRBD1 matching over 9 bases. The CDR3 runs to 14 residues. The ends lost 7 bases at V and 1 base at J; junction bases unmatched: 3. CDR1 is MNHNS, CDR2 SASEGT, per germline.

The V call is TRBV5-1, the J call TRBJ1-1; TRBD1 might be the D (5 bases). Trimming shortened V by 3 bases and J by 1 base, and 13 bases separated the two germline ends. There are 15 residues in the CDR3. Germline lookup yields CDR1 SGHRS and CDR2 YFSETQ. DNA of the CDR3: TGCGCCAGCAGCTCGGCGGGGCAGGGGAACACTGAAGCTTTCTTT. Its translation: CASSSAGQGNTEAFF.

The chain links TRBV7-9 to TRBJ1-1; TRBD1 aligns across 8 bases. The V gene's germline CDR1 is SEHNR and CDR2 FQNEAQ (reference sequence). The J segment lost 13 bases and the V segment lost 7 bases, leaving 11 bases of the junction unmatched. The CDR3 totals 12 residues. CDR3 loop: CASTSTGQGVFF. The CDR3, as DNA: TGTGCCAGCACCTCGACCGGACAGGGCGTTTTCTTT.

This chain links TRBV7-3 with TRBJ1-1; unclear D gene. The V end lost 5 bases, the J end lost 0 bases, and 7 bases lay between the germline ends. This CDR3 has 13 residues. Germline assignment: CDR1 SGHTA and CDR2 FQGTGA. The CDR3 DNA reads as TGTGCCAGCAGCCCTCGTATGAACACTGAAGCTTTCTTT. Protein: CASSPRMNTEAFF.

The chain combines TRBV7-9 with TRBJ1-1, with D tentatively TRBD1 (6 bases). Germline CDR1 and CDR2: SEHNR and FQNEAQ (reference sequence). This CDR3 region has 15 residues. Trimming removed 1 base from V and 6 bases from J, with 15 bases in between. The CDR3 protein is CASSLGVQGIAEAFF. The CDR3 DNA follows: TGTGCCAGCAGCTTAGGGGTTCAGGGGATCGCTGAAGCTTTCTTT. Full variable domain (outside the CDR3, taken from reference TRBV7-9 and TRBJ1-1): DTGVSQNPRHKITKRGQNVTFRCDPISEHNRLYWYRQTLGQGPEFLTYFQNEAQLEKSRLLSDRFSAERPKGSFSTLEIQRTEQGDSAMYLCASSLGVQGIAEAFFGQGTRLTVV.

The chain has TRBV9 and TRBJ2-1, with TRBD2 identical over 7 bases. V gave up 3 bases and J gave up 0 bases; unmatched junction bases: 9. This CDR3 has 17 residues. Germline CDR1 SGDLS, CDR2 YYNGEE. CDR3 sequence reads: CASSEGLLASSYNEQFF. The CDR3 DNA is TGTGCCAGCAGCGAAGGCCTACTAGCGAGCTCCTACAATGAGCAGTTCTTC.

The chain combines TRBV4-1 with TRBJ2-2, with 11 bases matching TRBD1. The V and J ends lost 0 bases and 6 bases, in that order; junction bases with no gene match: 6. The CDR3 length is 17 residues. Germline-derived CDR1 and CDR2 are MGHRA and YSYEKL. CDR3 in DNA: TGCGCCAGCAGCCAAGATGGACAGGGGGCGCAAGCCGGGGAGCTGTTTTTT. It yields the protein CASSQDGQGAQAGELFF.

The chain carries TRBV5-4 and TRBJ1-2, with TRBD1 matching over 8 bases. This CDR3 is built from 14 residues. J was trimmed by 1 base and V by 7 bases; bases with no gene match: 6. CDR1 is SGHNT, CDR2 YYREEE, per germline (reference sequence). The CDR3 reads CASGQGQGNYGYTF. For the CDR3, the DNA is TGTGCCAGCGGACAAGGACAGGGTAACTATGGCTACACCTTC. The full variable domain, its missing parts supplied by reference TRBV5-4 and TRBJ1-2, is ETGVTQSPTHLIKTRGQQVTLRCSSQSGHNTVSWYQQALGQGPQFIFQYYREEENGRGNFPPRFSGLQFPNYSSELNVNALELDDSALYLCASGQGQGNYGYTFGSGTRLTVV.

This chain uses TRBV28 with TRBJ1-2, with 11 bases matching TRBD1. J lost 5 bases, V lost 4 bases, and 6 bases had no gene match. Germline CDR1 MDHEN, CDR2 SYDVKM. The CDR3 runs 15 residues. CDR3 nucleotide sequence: TGTGCCAGCAGTTCAGGACAGGGGGCTAGTTATGGCTACACCTTC. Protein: CASSSGQGASYGYTF.

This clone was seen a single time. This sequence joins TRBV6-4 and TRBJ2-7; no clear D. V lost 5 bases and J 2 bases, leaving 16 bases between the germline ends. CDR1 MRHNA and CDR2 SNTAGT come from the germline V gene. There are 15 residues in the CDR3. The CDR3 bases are TGTGCCAGCAGTAGGAGCCCCTCGTCCCCCTACGAGCAGTACTTC. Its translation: CASSRSPSSPYEQYF.

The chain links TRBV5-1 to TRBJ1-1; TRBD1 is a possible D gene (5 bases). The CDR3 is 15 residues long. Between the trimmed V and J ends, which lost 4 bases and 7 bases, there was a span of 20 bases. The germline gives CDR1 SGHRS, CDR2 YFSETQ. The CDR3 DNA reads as TGCGCCAGCAGCAGCCCAACAGGAGAATCAGGTGAAGCTTTCTTT. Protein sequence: CASSSPTGESGEAFF.

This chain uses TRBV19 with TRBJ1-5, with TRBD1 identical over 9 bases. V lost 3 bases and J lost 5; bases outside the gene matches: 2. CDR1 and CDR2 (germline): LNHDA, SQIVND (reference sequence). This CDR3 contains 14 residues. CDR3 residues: CASSMGQGYQPQHF. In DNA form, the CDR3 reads TGTGCCAGTAGTATGGGACAGGGCTATCAGCCCCAGCATTTT.

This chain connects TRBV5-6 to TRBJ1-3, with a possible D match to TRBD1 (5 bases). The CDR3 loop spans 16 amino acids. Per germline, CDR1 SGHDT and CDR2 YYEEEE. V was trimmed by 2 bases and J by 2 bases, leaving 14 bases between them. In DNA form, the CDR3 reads TGTGCCAGCAGCTTTTGGGGACCCTGGGCTGGAAACACCATATATTTT. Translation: CASSFWGPWAGNTIYF.

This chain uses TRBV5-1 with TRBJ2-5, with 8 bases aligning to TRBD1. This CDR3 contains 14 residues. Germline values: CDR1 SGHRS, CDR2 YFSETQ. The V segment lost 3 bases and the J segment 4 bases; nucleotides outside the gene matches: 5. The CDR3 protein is CASSSRGRGETQYF. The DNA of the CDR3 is TGCGCCAGCAGCTCCAGGGGGCGGGGAGAGACCCAGTACTTC.

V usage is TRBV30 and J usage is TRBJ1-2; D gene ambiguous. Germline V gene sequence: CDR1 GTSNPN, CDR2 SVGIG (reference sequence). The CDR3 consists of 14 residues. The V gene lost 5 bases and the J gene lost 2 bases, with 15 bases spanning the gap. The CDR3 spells CAWGSPGGNYGYTF. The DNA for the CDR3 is TGTGCCTGGGGGTCCCCTGGAGGAAACTATGGCTACACCTTC.

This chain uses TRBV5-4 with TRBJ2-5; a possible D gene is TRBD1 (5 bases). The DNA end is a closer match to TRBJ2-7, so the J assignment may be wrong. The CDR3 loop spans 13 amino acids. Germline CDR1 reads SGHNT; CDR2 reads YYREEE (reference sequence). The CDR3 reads CASALGQSNEQYF. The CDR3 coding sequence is TGTGCCAGCGCCTTGGGGCAGTCGAACGAGCAGTACTTC.

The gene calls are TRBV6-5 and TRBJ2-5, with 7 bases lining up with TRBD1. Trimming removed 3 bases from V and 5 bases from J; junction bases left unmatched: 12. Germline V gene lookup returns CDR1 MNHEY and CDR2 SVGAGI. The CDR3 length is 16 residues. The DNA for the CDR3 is TGTGCCAGCAGTTATCTCCCCGCAGGGGGTAAGGAGACCCAGTACTTC. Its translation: CASSYLPAGGKETQYF.

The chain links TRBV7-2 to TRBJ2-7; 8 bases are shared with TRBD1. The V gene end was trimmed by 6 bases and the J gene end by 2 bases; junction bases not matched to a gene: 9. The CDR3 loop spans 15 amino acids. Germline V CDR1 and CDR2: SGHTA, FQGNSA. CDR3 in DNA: TGTGCCAGCAGACGCTCCATGACAGGGGCCTACGAGCAGTACTTC. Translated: CASRRSMTGAYEQYF.

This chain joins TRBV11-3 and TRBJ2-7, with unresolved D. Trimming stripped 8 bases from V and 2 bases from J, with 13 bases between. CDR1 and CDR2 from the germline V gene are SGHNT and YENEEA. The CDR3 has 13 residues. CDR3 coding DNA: TGTGCCAGCGGGTCAGGAATGCCCTACGAGCAGTACTTC. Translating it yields CASGSGMPYEQYF.

CDR3 region: CASSTQDRVSSYNEQFF. DNA for the CDR3: TGTGCCAGCAGCACCCAGGACAGGGTGTCATCCTACAATGAGCAGTTCTTC. The V call is TRBV9, the J call TRBJ2-1, with 8 bases that match TRBD1. Germline CDR1 SGDLS, CDR2 YYNGEE. V lost 4 bases and J lost 1; bases outside the gene matches: 10. The length of the CDR3 is 17 residues.

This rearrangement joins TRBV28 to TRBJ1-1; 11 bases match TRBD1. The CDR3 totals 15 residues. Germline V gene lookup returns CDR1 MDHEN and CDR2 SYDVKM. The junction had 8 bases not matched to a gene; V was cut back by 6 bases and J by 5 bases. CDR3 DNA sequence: TGTGCCAGCAGAGCCCTCCGGGACAGGGGGACTGAAGCTTTCTTT. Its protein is CASRALRDRGTEAFF.

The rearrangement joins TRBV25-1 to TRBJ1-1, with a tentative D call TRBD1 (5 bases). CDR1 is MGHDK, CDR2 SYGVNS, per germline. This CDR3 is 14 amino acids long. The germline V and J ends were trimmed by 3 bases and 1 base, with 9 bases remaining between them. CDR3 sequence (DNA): TGTGCCAGCAGTGATCCGGGGCCGAACACTGAAGCTTTCTTT. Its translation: CASSDPGPNTEAFF.